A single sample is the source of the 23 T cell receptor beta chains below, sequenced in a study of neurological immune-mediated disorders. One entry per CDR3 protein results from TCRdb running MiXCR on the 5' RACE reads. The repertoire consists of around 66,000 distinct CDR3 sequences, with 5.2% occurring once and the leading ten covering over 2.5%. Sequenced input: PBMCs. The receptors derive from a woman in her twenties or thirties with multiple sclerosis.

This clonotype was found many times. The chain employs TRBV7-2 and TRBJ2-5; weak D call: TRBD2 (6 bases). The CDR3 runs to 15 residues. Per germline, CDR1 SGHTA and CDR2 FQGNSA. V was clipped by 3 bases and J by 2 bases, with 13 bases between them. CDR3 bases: TGTGCCAGCAGCTTTTTCCCGGGACTTCAAGAGACCCAGTACTTC. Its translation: CASSFFPGLQETQYF.

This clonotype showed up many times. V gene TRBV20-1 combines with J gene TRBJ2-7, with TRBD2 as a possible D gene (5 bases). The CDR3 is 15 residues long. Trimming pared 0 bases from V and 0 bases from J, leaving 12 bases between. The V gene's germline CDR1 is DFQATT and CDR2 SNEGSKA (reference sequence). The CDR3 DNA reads TGCAGTGCTAGAGATTTGAGGGCTAGCTCCTACGAGCAGTACTTC. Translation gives CSARDLRASSYEQYF.

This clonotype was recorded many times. Here the CDR3 DNA reads TGCAGTGCTGGACAGGGAAGAAGTCAGCCCCAGCATTTT. Amino acid sequence: CSAGQGRSQPQHF. This chain connects TRBV20-1 to TRBJ1-5, with 8 bases fitting TRBD1. Germline assignment: CDR1 DFQATT and CDR2 SNEGSKA (reference sequence). The J segment lost 6 bases and the V segment lost 5 bases, leaving 6 bases of the junction unmatched. The CDR3 covers 13 residues.

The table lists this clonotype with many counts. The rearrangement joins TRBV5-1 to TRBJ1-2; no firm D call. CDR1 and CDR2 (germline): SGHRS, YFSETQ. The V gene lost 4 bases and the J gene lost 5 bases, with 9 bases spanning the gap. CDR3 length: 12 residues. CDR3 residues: CASSETTYGYTF. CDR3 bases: TGCGCCAGCAGCGAGACAACGTATGGCTACACCTTC.

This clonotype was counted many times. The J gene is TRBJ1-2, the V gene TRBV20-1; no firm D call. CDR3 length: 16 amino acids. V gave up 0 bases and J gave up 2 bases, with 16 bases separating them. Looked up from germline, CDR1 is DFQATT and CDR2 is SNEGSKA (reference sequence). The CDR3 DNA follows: TGCAGTGCTAGAGATGACGCTAAAGACGCAAACTATGGCTACACCTTC. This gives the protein CSARDDAKDANYGYTF.

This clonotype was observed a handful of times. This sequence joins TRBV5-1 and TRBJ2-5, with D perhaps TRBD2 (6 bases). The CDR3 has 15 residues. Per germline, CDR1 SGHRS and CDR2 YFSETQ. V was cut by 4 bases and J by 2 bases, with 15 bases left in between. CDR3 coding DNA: TGCGCCAGCAGCCCCTCCGGGACTCAGCAAGAGACCCAGTACTTC. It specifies CASSPSGTQQETQYF.

CDR3 residues: CSARAPAADTTPQHF. In nucleotides, the CDR3 is TGCAGTGCTAGAGCCCCGGCAGCCGACACGACGCCCCAGCATTTT. J is TRBJ1-5 and V is TRBV20-1; D gene ambiguous. This CDR3 spans 15 amino acids. Germline CDR1 reads DFQATT; CDR2 reads SNEGSKA (reference sequence). V lost 1 base and J lost 9, with 19 bases in between.

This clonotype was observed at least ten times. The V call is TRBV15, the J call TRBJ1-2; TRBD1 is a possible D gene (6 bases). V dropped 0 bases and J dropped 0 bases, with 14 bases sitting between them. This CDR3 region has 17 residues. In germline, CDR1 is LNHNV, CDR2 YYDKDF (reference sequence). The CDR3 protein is CATSRDYREGPNYGYTF. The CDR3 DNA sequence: TGTGCCACCAGCAGAGATTACAGGGAGGGTCCTAACTATGGCTACACCTTC.

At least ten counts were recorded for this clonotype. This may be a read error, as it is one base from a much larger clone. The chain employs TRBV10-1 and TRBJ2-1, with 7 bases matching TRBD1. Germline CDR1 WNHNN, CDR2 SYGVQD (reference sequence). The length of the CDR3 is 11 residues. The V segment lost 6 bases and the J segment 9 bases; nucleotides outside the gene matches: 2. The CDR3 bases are TGCGCCAGCAGAGGGGGCGGTGAGCAGTTCTTC. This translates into CASRGGGEQFF.

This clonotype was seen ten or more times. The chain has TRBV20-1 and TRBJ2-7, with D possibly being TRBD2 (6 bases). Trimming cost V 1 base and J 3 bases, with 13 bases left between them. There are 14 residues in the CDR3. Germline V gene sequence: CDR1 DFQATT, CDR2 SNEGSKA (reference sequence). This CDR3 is CSARGSRRGYEQYF. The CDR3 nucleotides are TGCAGTGCTAGAGGGTCCCGGCGGGGCTACGAGCAGTACTTC.

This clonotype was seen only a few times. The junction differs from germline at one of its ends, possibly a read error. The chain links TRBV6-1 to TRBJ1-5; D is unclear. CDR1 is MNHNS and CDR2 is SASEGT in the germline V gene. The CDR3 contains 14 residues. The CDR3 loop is CASISAALYQPQNF. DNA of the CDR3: TGTGCCAGCATCTCGGCCGCCCTATATCAGCCCCAGAATTTT.

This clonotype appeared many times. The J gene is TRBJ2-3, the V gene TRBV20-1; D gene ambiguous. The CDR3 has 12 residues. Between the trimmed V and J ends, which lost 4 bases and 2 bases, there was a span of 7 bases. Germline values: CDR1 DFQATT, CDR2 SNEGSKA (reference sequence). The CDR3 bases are TGCAGTGCTACCCTTAACACAGATACGCAGTATTTT. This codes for CSATLNTDTQYF.

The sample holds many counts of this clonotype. CDR3 DNA sequence: TGTGCCAGCAGCGACCGGGACGGAGAAGCTTTCTTT. Amino acid sequence: CASSDRDGEAFF. The J gene is TRBJ1-1, the V gene TRBV5-6; possible D gene TRBD1, 5 bases. Trimming pared 4 bases from V and 8 bases from J, leaving 12 bases between. CDR1 and CDR2 (germline): SGHDT, YYEEEE. The CDR3 is 12 amino acids.

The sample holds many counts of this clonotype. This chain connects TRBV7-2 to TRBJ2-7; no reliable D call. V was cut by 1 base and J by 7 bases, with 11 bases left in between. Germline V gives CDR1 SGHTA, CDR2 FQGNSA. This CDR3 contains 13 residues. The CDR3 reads CASSLGPSGEQYF. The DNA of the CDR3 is TGTGCCAGCAGCTTAGGCCCCTCCGGGGAGCAGTACTTC. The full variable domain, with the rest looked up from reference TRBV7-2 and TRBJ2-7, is GAGVSQSPSNKVTEKGKDVELRCDPISGHTALYWYRQSLGQGLEFLIYFQGNSAPDKSGLPSDRFSAERTGGSVSTLTIQRTQQEDSAVYLCASSLGPSGEQYFGPGTRLTVT.

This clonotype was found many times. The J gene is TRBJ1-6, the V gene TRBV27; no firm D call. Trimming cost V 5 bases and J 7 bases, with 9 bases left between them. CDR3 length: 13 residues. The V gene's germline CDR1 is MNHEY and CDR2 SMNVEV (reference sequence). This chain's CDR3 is CASSGGVNSPLHF. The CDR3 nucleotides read TGTGCCAGCAGTGGCGGTGTAAATTCACCCCTCCACTTT.

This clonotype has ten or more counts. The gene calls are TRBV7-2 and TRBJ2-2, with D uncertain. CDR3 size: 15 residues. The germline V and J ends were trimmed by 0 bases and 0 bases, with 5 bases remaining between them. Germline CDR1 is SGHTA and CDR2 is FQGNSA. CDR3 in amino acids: CASSLAITNTGELFF. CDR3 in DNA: TGTGCCAGCAGCTTAGCTATCACGAACACCGGGGAGCTGTTTTTT.

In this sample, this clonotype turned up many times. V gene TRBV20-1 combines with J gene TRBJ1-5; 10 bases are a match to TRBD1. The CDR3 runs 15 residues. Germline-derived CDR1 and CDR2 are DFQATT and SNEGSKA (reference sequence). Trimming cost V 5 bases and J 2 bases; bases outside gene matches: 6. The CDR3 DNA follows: TGCAGTGCTCCTAAAGGGACAGGGGGCAATCAGCCCCAGCATTTT. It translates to CSAPKGTGGNQPQHF.

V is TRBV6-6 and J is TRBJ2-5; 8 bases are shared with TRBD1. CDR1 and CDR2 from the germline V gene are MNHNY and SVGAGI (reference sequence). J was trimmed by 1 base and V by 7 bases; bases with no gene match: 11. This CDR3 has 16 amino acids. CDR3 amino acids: CASTGTGHGVQETQYF. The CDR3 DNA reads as TGTGCCAGCACCGGGACAGGCCACGGGGTCCAAGAGACCCAGTACTTC.

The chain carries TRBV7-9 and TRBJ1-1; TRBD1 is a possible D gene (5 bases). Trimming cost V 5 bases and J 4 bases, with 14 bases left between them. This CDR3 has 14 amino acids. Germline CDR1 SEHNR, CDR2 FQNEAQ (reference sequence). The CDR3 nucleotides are TGTGCCAGCAGCCGTAGTGGGGGTGGCACTGAAGCTTTCTTT. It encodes CASSRSGGGTEAFF.

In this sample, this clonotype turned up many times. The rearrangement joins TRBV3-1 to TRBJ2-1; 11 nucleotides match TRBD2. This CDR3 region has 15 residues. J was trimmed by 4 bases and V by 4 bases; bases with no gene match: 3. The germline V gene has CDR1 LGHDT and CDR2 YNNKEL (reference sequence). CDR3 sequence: CASSPGTSGYNEQFF. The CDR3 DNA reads TGTGCCAGCAGCCCTGGGACTAGCGGTTACAATGAGCAGTTCTTC.

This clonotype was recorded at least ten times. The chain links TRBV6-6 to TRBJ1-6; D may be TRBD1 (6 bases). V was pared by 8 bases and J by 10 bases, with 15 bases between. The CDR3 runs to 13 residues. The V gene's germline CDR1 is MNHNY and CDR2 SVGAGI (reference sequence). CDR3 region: CASWGQNASPLHF. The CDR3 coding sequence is TGTGCCAGCTGGGGGCAGAATGCATCACCCCTCCACTTT.

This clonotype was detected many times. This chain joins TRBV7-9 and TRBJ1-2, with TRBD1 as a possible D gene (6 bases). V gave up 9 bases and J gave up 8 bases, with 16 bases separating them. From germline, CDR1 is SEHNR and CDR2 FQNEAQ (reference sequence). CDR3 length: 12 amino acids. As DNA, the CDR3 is TGTGCCAGTAGTAATACAGGGCGAGGCTACACCTTC. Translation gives CASSNTGRGYTF. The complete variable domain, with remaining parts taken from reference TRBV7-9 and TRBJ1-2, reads DTGVSQNPRHKITKRGQNVTFRCDPISEHNRLYWYRQTLGQGPEFLTYFQNEAQLEKSRLLSDRFSAERPKGSFSTLEIQRTEQGDSAMYLCASSNTGRGYTFGSGTRLTVV.

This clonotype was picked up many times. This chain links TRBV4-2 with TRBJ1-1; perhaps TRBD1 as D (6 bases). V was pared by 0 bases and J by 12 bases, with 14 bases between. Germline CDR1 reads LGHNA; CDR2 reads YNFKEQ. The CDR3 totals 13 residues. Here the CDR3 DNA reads TGTGCCAGCAGCCAAGAGGGGGCTCGGCTAACTTTCTTT. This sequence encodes CASSQEGARLTFF.